Below, one T cell receptor beta chain is given with its context. This clone was counted once. What this receptor recognizes is not known. Per-base quality was not reported, and no clone a single base away is much larger than it. This specimen belongs to a study of CD4 T cells in relation to SARS-CoV-2 and coronaviruses (dated by TCRdb to the early 2020s). Background on the whole study: The full convalescent cohort of around 12 patients had a median age of about 40 years, ranging from roughly 20 to 80 years. Of the approximately 12 convalescent patients, 8 were male and 4 were female, and two of the subjects were Hispanic. HLA restriction was mapped for shared crossreactive spike epitopes using patient-derived lymphoblastoid cell lines. At the level of individual TCR clonotypes, the study evaluated whether memory CD4+ T cells crossreact between the spike proteins of SARS-CoV-2 and those of common cold coronaviruses. The Adaptive Biotechnologies TCR-sequencing kit was used for samples from a few pre-COVID donors and for the naive versus memory experiments, whereas the other data were Illumina-based. Expansion assays from other donors in the study were sequenced with a different, Illumina-based TCR-beta assay.

Including cysteine and phenylalanine, the CDR3 has 15 amino acids. Kept here is only the CDR3 DNA, which spans 45 bases and is read in frame from base 1. V is pared back by 4 bases and J by 3 bases, with 13 bases lying between the germline termini. CDR1 and CDR2 were assigned from the germline V gene as SGHVS and FQNEAQ. Uncultured naive and memory CD4+ T cell DNA received deep-resolution immunoSEQ TCR-beta sequencing. On the authors' methods: During preprocessing, nonproductive sequences were removed, along with CDR3s that did not begin with C, did not end with F or W, or were shorter than 7 amino acids. Cultured and uncultured naive and memory CD4+ repertoires were searched for previously identified spike- and CEF-reactive CDR3s. After three terminal residues were trimmed from each end, CDR3 homology was quantified as pairwise Levenshtein distance using the stringdist R package. TCRdb provides this immuneACCESS table in a form limited to in-frame rearrangements. Some clones are lacking; in checked studies, under half of them reflect an unresolved V gene, and why the rest are absent is not known. The V and J calls and clone size were taken over from that table, and D and trimming were inferred from the DNA. The sample profile shows more than 9,000 clones; 87% of them were found once. Together, the top ten hold approximately 2% of the sample.

Naive and memory CD4+ T cells were separated from cryopreserved PBMCs through CD4 enrichment, which was followed by EasySep naive CD4+ T cell enrichment. Ficoll-Paque PLUS gradient centrifugation was used to isolate PBMCs from either whole blood or leukapheresis product. PBMCs were either cryopreserved at -140°C or used fresh in the expansion assay. The QIAamp Micro DNA Kit was used to extract genomic DNA from the CD4+ T cells. Points the paper makes about the study in general: Compared with monoreactive clones, crossreactive clones had significantly weaker SARS-CoV-2-driven expansion, a result consistent with antigenic imprinting. Because no donor provided both pre-pandemic and post-infection samples, tracing the source of pre-existing responses was limited. The study was limited by small numbers of patients and tested TCRs. Naive versus memory sequencing indicated the assay detects memory recall responses rather than primary responses primed during culture. Roughly 64% of donors had memory CD4+ clonotypes that crossrecognized SARS-CoV-2 and at least one common cold coronavirus spike. Because the crossreactivity analysis focused on spike protein, crossreactivity against other viral proteins was not assessed.

Here the chain combines TRBV7-8 and TRBJ1-5, and the D gene may be TRBD1, 6 bases matching. The clonotype originates from an adult with COVID-19. Specimen: naive CD4+ T cells from PBMCs. This specimen's cell subset or site label, interpreted: naive CD4+ T cells isolated by negative enrichment. The DNA is TGTGCCAGCAGCTCAGAGGGGGGAAACAATCAGCCCCAGCATTTT. Translated, it gives CASSSEGGNNQPQHF.